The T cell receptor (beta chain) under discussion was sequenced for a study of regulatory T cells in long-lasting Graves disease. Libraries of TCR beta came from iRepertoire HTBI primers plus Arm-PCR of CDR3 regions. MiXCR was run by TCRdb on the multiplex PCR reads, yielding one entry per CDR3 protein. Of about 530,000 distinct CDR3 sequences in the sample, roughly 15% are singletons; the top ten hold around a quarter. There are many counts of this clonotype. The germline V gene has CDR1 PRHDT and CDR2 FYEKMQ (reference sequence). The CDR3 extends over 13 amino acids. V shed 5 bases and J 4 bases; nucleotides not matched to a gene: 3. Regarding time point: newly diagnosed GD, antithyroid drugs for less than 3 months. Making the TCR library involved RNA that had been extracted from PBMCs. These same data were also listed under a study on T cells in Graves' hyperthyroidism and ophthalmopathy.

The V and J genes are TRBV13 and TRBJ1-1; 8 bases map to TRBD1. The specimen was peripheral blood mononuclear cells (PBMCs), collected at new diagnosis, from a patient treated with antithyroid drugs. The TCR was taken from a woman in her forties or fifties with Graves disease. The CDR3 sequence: CASSDRGPTEAFF. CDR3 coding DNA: TGTGCCAGCAGCGACAGGGGTCCCACTGAAGCTTTCTTT.